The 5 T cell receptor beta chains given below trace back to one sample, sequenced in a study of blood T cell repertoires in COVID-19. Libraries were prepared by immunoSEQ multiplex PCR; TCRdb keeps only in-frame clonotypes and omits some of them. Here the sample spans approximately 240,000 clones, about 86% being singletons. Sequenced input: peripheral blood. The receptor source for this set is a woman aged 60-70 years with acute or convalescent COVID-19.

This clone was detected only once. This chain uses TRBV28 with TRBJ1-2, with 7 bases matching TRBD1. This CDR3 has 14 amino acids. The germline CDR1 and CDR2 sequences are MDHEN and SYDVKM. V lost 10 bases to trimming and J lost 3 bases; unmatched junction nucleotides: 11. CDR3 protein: CATRNTGDHYGYTF. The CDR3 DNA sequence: TGTGCCACCAGGAACACAGGGGACCACTATGGCTACACCTTC.

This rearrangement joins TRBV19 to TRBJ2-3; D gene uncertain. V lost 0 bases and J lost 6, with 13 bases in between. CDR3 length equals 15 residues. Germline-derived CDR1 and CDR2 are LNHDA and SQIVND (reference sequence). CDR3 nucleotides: TGTGCCAGTAGTATAGACCTGGCATTTGCTGATACGCAGTATTTT. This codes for CASSIDLAFADTQYF.

The CDR3 spells CASSLEAGFSSEQFF. CDR3 nucleotide sequence: TGTGCCAGCAGCTTAGAGGCGGGGTTCTCCAGTGAGCAGTTCTTC. This chain uses TRBV7-2 with TRBJ2-1, with D possibly TRBD2 on 6 matching bases. Trimming removed 1 base at V and 9 bases at J, with 16 bases between. The CDR3 extends over 15 amino acids. Germline V gene lookup returns CDR1 SGHTA and CDR2 FQGNSA.

The CDR3 spells CASSRIVTANSPLHF. The CDR3 DNA sequence: TGTGCCAGCAGTAGGATCGTCACAGCAAATTCACCCCTCCACTTT. The chain has TRBV27 and TRBJ1-6; D ambiguous. The germline gives CDR1 MNHEY, CDR2 SMNVEV (reference sequence). Trimming removed 5 bases at V and 7 bases at J, with 15 bases between. The CDR3 extends over 15 amino acids.

The CDR3 spells CASSSNYRGPDTEAFF. CDR3 DNA: TGTGCCAGCAGCTCGAACTACAGGGGACCCGACACTGAAGCTTTCTTT. This chain connects TRBV13 to TRBJ1-1; TRBD1 matches 7 bases. Per germline, CDR1 PRHDT and CDR2 FYEKMQ (reference sequence). There are 16 residues in the CDR3. V dropped 4 bases and J dropped 3; count of bases not matched to a gene: 11.